The T cell receptor (beta chain) described here comes from a study of blood T cell repertoires in COVID-19. Background on the study: Nucleic acid was either cDNA or gDNA, and it came from T cells, B-cell-depleted T cells, or PBMCs.

Study processing details: It was from reference gene primer amplification that nucleated cell counts were estimated. Sequenced by immunoSEQ multiplex PCR; TCRdb stores in-frame clones only, minus some. That table gives V, J and clone size, and the DNA gave D and trimming. The sample shows 300,000 or so clones, 70% to 90% of them seen only once. Germline assignment: CDR1 SGHKS and CDR2 YYEKEE (reference sequence). V shed 4 bases, J shed 4 bases, and the junction held 11 bases outside the gene matches. The CDR3 covers 17 residues. The sequenced material came from peripheral blood. The source of this sequence is a man between 65 and 79 years old with acute or convalescent COVID-19. V usage is TRBV5-5 and J usage is TRBJ1-4; the match to TRBD1 covers 9 bases. The CDR3 region is CASSPGTGMDGNEKLFF. Here the CDR3 DNA reads TGTGCCAGCAGCCCAGGGACAGGGATGGACGGTAATGAAAAACTGTTTTTT. The full variable domain, its missing parts supplied by reference TRBV5-5 and TRBJ1-4, is DAGVTQSPTHLIKTRGQQVTLRCSPISGHKSVSWYQQVLGQGPQFIFQYYEKEERGRGNFPDRFSARQFPNYSSELNVNALLLGDSALYLCASSPGTGMDGNEKLFFGSGTQLSVL.